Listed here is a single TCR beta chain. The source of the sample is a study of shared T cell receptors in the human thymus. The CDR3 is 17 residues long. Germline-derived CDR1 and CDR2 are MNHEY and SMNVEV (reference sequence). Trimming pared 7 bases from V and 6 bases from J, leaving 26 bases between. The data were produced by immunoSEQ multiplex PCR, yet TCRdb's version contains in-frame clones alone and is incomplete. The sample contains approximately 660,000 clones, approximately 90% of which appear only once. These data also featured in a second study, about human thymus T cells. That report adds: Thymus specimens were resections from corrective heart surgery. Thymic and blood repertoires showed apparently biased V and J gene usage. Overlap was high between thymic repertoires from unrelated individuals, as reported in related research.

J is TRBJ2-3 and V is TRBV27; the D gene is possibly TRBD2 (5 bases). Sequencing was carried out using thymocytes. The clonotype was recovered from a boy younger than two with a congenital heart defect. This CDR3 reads CASTPRGNSPLADTQYF. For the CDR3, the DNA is TGTGCCAGCACCCCGCGAGGGAACAGCCCTTTGGCTGATACGCAGTATTTT.